This T cell receptor (beta chain) was observed in a study of CD8 T cells in Susac syndrome. The CDR3 has 12 residues. Germline V gives CDR1 DFQATT, CDR2 SNEGSKA (reference sequence). The germline V and J ends were trimmed by 7 bases and 1 base, with 10 bases remaining between them. CD8+ and CD4+ T cells taken from blood had their TCR beta sequenced. Negative isolation yielded the CD8+ and CD4+ T cells, while FACS enriched the TEMRA cells. Random hexamers were used to reverse transcribe an amount of roughly 0.45 to 1 ug RNA. The method of amplification for TCR beta CDR3 was immunoSEQ multiplex PCR, covering 54 Vbeta and 13 Jbeta. TCRdb itself ran the immunoSEQ multiplex PCR reads through MiXCR, one entry per CDR3 protein. Here the sample spans 95,000 or so distinct CDR3 sequences, approximately 92% being singletons.

The TCR was taken from a human donor in good health. Sequencing was carried out using CD8+ T cells from PBMCs. This chain links TRBV20-1 with TRBJ2-5, with D possibly matching TRBD1 (5 bases). Here the CDR3 reads CSVATVQETQYF. Here the CDR3 DNA reads TGCAGTGTCGCGACAGTCCAAGAGACCCAGTACTTC.